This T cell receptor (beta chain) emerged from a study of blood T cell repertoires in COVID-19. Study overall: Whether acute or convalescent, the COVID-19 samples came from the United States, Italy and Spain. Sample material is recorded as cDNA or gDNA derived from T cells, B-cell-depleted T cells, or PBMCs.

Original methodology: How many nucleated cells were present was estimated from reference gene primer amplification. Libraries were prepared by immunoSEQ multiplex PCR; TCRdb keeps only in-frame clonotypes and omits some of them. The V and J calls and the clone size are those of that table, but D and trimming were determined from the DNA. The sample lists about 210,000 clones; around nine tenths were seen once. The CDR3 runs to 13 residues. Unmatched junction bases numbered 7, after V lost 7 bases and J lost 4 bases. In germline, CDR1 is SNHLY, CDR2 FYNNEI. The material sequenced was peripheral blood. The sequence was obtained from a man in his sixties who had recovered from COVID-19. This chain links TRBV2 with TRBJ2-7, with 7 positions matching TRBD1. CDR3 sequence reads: CASNRDSDYEQYF. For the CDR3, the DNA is TGTGCCAGCAACCGGGACAGCGATTACGAGCAGTACTTC.